This T cell receptor beta chain was obtained from a study of control samples from healthy donors and cancer patients. Sequencing used immunoSEQ multiplex PCR; TCRdb keeps in-frame clones, though not all of them. Among under 200,000 clones, about 90% were seen once, and the ten largest hold roughly 5.3%. This CDR3 has 14 residues. V lost 2 bases, J lost 6 bases, and 11 bases lay in between. Germline V gene data show CDR1 as ENHRY and CDR2 as SYGVKD. The rearrangement uses TRBV10-3 and TRBJ2-1; the D gene could be TRBD1 or TRBD2 (5 bases each). This clonotype was sampled from a young woman in good health. Sequenced sample: blood. The DNA for the CDR3 is TGTGCCATCAGTGAGGTGGGTGGGGGCAATGAGCAGTTCTTC. Amino acid sequence: CAISEVGGGNEQFF.